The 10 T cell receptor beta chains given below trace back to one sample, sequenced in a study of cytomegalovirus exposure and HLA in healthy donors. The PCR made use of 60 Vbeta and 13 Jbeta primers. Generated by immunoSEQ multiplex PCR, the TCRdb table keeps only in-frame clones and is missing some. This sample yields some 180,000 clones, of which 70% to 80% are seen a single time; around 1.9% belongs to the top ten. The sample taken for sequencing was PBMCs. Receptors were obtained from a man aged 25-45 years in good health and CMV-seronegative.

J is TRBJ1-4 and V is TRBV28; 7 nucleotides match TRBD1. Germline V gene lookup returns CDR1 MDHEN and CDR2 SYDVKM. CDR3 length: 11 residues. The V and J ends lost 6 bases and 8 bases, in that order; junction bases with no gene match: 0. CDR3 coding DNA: TGTGCCAGCAGGACAGGGGAAAAACTGTTTTTT. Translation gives CASRTGEKLFF.

The CDR3 sequence: CASSFLAGTEQYF. In DNA, the CDR3 is TGCGCCAGCAGCTTTCTAGCGGGAACCGAGCAGTACTTC. The chain is built from TRBV5-1 and TRBJ2-7, with TRBD2 identical over 9 bases. The trim removed 2 bases at V and 6 bases at J, leaving 3 bases unmatched. Looked up from germline, CDR1 is SGHRS and CDR2 is YFSETQ. The CDR3 is 13 amino acids.

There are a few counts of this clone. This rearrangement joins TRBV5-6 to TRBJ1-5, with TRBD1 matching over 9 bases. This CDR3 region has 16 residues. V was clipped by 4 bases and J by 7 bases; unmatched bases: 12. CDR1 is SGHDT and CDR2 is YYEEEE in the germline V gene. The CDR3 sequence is CASSGPGQGFWQPQHF. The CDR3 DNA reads TGTGCCAGCAGCGGGCCGGGACAGGGATTTTGGCAGCCCCAGCATTTT.

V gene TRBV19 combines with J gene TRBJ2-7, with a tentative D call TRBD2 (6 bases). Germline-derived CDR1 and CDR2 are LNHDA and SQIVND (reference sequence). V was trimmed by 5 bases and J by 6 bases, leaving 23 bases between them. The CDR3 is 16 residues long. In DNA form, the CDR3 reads TGTGCCAGTAGTTCCAGTTCTGCGGGATTTATCACCGAGCAGTACTTC. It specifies CASSSSSAGFITEQYF.

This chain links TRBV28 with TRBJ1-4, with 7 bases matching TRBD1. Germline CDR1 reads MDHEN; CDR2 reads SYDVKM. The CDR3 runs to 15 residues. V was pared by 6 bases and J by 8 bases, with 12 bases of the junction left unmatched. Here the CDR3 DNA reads TGTGCCAGCAGGAACAGACAGGGCCGGGGCGAAAAACTGTTTTTT. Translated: CASRNRQGRGEKLFF.

This chain's CDR3 is CASSQYGQGAEAFF. CDR3 DNA sequence: TGTGCCAGCAGCCAATACGGACAGGGGGCGGAAGCTTTCTTT. This sequence joins TRBV14 and TRBJ1-1, with 11 positions matching TRBD1. Germline V lookup: CDR1 SGHDN, CDR2 FVKESK. The CDR3 extends over 14 amino acids. The J segment lost 8 bases and the V segment lost 2 bases, leaving 4 bases of the junction unmatched.

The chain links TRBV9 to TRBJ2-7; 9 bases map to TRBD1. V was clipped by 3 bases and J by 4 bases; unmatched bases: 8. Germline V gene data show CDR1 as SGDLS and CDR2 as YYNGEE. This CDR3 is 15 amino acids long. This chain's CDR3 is CASSDGPGQGYEQYF. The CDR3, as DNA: TGTGCCAGCAGCGACGGTCCGGGACAGGGATACGAGCAGTACTTC.

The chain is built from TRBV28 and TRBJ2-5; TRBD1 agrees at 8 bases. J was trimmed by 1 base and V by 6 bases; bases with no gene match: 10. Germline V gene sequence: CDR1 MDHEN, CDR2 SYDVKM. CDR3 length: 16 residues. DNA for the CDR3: TGTGCCAGCAGCCTCCCACCCGGACAGGGCCAAGAGACCCAGTACTTC. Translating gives CASSLPPGQGQETQYF. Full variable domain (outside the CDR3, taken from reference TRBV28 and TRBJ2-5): DVKVTQSSRYLVKRTGEKVFLECVQDMDHENMFWYRQDPGLGLRLIYFSYDVKMKEKGDIPEGYSVSREKKERFSLILESASTNQTSMYLCASSLPPGQGQETQYFGPGTRLLVL.

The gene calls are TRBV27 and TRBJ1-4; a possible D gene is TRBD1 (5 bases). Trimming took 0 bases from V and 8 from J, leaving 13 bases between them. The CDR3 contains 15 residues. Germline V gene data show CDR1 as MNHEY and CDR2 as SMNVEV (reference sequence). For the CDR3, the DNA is TGTGCCAGCAGTTTATCTTGGGGACTCGGGGAAAAACTGTTTTTT. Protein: CASSLSWGLGEKLFF.

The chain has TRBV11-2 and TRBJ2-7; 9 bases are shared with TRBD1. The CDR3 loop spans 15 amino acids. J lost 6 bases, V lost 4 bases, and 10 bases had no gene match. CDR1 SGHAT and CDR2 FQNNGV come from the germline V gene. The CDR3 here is CASSSTRDREGEQYF. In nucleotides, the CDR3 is TGTGCCAGCAGCTCCACCAGGGACAGGGAAGGCGAGCAGTACTTC.